These T cell receptor beta chains were read from a single sample in a study of blood T cell repertoires in COVID-19. Data came from immunoSEQ multiplex PCR; TCRdb stores just in-frame clones and leaves some out. This sample yields 250,000 to 300,000 clones, of which 70% to 75% are seen a single time; 3% to 3.5% belongs to the top ten. The sample was peripheral blood. The receptors originated from an elderly woman with acute or convalescent COVID-19. CDR3s include the opening cysteine and the closing phenylalanine or tryptophan. D genes are given only for firm matches. Size is stated for part of the rows, as once, few or many counts, or as a class when the clone is expanded.

cdr3_aa cdr3_nt j_call v_call clone_size cdr3_length d_call
CASTNRVRDTEAFF TGTGCCAGCACCAACAGGGTTAGGGACACTGAAGCTTTCTTT TRBJ1-1 TRBV2 few 14 .
CASSEAGASGTGTETQYF TGTGCCAGCAGTGAAGCGGGGGCTAGCGGGACCGGTACGGAGACCCAGTACTTC TRBJ2-5 TRBV6-1 . 18 TRBD2
CAISESGQGGNRAEAFF TGTGCCATCAGTGAGTCGGGACAGGGAGGCAATCGGGCTGAAGCTTTCTTT TRBJ1-1 TRBV10-3 . 17 TRBD1
CASSIGGRGAPSSYNEQFF TGTGCCAGTAGTATAGGGGGCCGGGGGGCACCTAGCTCCTACAATGAGCAGTTCTTC TRBJ2-1 TRBV19 . 19 .
CASRNPGLGYEQFF TGCGCCAGCAGAAATCCGGGACTAGGGTATGAGCAGTTCTTC TRBJ2-1 TRBV10-2 . 14 TRBD2
CASSYRTGNTGELFF TGCGCCAGCAGCTATAGGACAGGGAACACCGGGGAGCTGTTTTTT TRBJ2-2 TRBV5-1 . 15 TRBD1
CASSPRGHEQFF TGTGCCAGTAGTCCAAGAGGCCATGAGCAGTTCTTC TRBJ2-1 TRBV19 few 12 .
CASSDPGGRSYEQYF TGTGCCAGCAGTGACCCGGGGGGGCGATCCTACGAGCAGTACTTC TRBJ2-7 TRBV6-1 . 15 TRBD2
CASSLFGRERNGYTF TGTGCCAGCAGCTTGTTTGGCAGGGAAAGGAATGGCTACACCTTC TRBJ1-2 TRBV5-4 few 15 .
CASRPDGQNLYGYTF TGTGCCAGTAGGCCGGATGGGCAGAACCTCTATGGCTACACCTTC TRBJ1-2 TRBV19 . 15 .
CASSLGTGDQPQHF TGTGCCAGCTCACTAGGGACAGGAGATCAGCCCCAGCATTTT TRBJ1-5 TRBV18 . 14 TRBD1
CATSPGTPYNSPLHF TGTGCCACGAGCCCGGGGACACCCTATAATTCACCCCTCCACTTT TRBJ1-6 TRBV7-2 . 15 .
CASSLGTATLNYGYTF TGTGCCAGCAGCTTGGGGACAGCGACACTTAACTATGGCTACACCTTC TRBJ1-2 TRBV5-6 few 16 .
CASSLDGRAASPLHF TGTGCCAGCAGCTTGGATGGCAGGGCGGCTTCACCCCTCCACTTT TRBJ1-6 TRBV5-5 few 15 .
CASSPGLNQPQHF TGTGCCAGCAGTCCAGGGCTCAATCAGCCCCAGCATTTT TRBJ1-5 TRBV6-5 . 13 .
CASSPSGGHETQYF TGTGCCAGCAGCCCCTCAGGGGGACACGAGACCCAGTACTTC TRBJ2-5 TRBV6-2/TRBV6-3 . 14 TRBD1
CASSYSGGSYEQYF TGTGCCAGCAGTTACTCGGGAGGCTCCTACGAGCAGTACTTC TRBJ2-7 TRBV6-2/TRBV6-3 few 14 .
CASSPAGQGPRNTEAFF TGTGCCAGCAGCCCCGCGGGACAGGGGCCGCGGAACACTGAAGCTTTCTTT TRBJ1-1 TRBV5-4 . 17 TRBD1
CASSRSGERGYTF TGTGCCAGCAGCCGAAGCGGGGAAAGGGGCTACACCTTC TRBJ1-2 TRBV7-9 . 13 .
CASRKPGGGLGEAFF TGTGCCAGCAGAAAGCCCGGGGGGGGGCTTGGTGAAGCTTTCTTT TRBJ1-1 TRBV28 . 15 .
CASSLTPSPTGYTF TGTGCCAGCAGCTTAACGCCTTCCCCTACTGGCTACACCTTC TRBJ1-2 TRBV7-3 once 14 .
CSVVDPPEAQYF TGCAGCGTTGTTGACCCCCCGGAGGCCCAGTACTTC TRBJ2-5 TRBV29-1 . 12 .
CASSVQQGAGAQYF TGTGCCAGTAGTGTCCAACAGGGGGCAGGGGCCCAGTACTTC TRBJ2-5 TRBV19 few 14 TRBD1
CASSLYGQYTEAFF TGTGCCAGCAGCTTATACGGACAGTACACTGAAGCTTTCTTT TRBJ1-1 TRBV7-2 . 14 .
CASSQLFRGKRGTEAFF TGTGCCAGCAGCCAATTATTCCGGGGAAAAAGAGGCACTGAAGCTTTCTTT TRBJ1-1 TRBV3-1/TRBV3-2 . 17 .
CASRLAGGSYNEQFF TGTGCCAGCCGGCTAGCGGGGGGATCCTACAATGAGCAGTTCTTC TRBJ2-1 TRBV27 . 15 TRBD2